The rows below give T cell receptor beta chains drawn from one sample of a study of control samples from healthy donors and cancer patients. The table came from immunoSEQ multiplex PCR; TCRdb's copy has only in-frame clones and leaves some out. The sample gives 30,000 to 40,000 clones, under 95% of which show up once; about 1.5% is in the top ten. Sequenced: PBMCs. The source of these receptors is a man aged 35-49 years with colorectal cancer. The CDR3 runs from the conserved cysteine through the conserved F or W. A D gene is named only where the DNA matches it firmly. Clone sizes are given selectively: once, few, many, or a class where the clone is expanded.

clone_size	d_call	j_call	v_call	cdr3_aa	cdr3_nt
once	.	TRBJ2-2	TRBV5-1	CASRGDPNTGELFF	TGCGCCAGCAGAGGCGATCCTAACACCGGGGAGCTGTTTTTT
once	.	TRBJ1-6	TRBV5-1	CASSLNSYRNSPLHF	TGCGCCAGCAGCTTGAACAGCTACCGTAATTCACCCCTCCACTTT
once	TRBD1	TRBJ2-7	TRBV3-1/TRBV3-2	CASSPRGDRALVMNF	TGTGCCAGCAGCCCCAGGGGGGACAGGGCCCTGGTTATGAACTTC
.	.	TRBJ1-1	TRBV6-2/TRBV6-3	CASSYQGIEAFF	TGTGCCAGCAGTTACCAGGGGATTGAAGCTTTCTTT
.	.	TRBJ2-6	TRBV5-5	CASSISDSGANVLTF	TGTGCCAGCAGCATATCGGACTCTGGGGCCAACGTCCTGACTTTC
.	.	TRBJ1-1	TRBV18	CASSGNGNTEAFF	TGTGCCAGCTCGGGAAACGGGAACACTGAAGCTTTCTTT
.	TRBD1	TRBJ1-2	TRBV5-4	CASSTSGGVYGYTF	TGTGCCAGCAGCACGTCAGGGGGCGTGTATGGCTACACCTTC
.	TRBD1	TRBJ1-2	TRBV7-9	CASIPPGQGGYTF	TGTGCCAGCATCCCTCCCGGACAGGGGGGCTACACCTTC
.	.	TRBJ2-7	TRBV18	CASSLTGGPYEQYF	TGTGCCAGCTCACTGACGGGGGGCCCCTACGAGCAGTACTTC
.	TRBD1	TRBJ1-1	TRBV7-8	CASSPRGTGGTEAFF	TGTGCCAGCAGCCCCCGCGGGACAGGGGGCACTGAAGCTTTCTTT
.	.	TRBJ1-1	TRBV27	CASSLSSGNPWNTEAFF	TGTGCCAGCAGTTTATCGTCGGGGAACCCGTGGAACACTGAAGCTTTCTTT
.	.	TRBJ2-7	TRBV3-1/TRBV3-2	CASSHRGDLTYEQYF	TGTGCCAGCAGCCACCGCGGAGACCTAACCTACGAGCAGTACTTC
.	.	TRBJ2-1	TRBV24-1	CATSDNRAAEQFF	TGTGCCACCAGTGACAACAGGGCGGCTGAGCAGTTCTTC
.	.	TRBJ1-6	TRBV9	CASSPDSYNSPLHF	TGTGCCAGCAGCCCCGACAGCTATAATTCACCCCTCCACTTT
.	.	TRBJ2-3	TRBV14	CASSQAGVFTDTQYF	TGTGCCAGCAGCCAAGCAGGAGTGTTCACAGATACGCAGTATTTT
.	.	TRBJ1-4	TRBV2	CASSVTATNEKLFF	TGTGCCAGCAGCGTGACAGCAACTAATGAAAAACTGTTTTTT
.	.	TRBJ1-6	TRBV30	CAWSDGSTLHF	TGTGCCTGGAGTGACGGCTCTACCCTTCACTTT
.	TRBD2	TRBJ2-7	TRBV18	CASSPPRTSGNHEQYF	TGTGCCAGCTCACCCCCCCGGACTAGCGGCAACCACGAGCAGTACTTC
.	TRBD2	TRBJ2-7	TRBV5-4	CASRPGLAGISNPTYEQYF	TGTGCCAGCAGGCCAGGACTAGCGGGGATTTCTAATCCCACCTACGAGCAGTACTTC
.	.	TRBJ1-1	TRBV19	CASSIFQGEAFF	TGTGCCAGTAGTATATTTCAGGGTGAAGCTTTCTTT
.	TRBD1	TRBJ1-5	TRBV11-2	CASSLGQGVNQPQHF	TGTGCCAGCAGCTTGGGACAGGGAGTCAATCAGCCCCAGCATTTT
few	.	TRBJ1-5	TRBV7-2	CASSLAGGGRNQPQHF	TGTGCCAGCAGCTTAGCGGGCGGGGGTCGCAATCAGCCCCAGCATTTT
.	.	TRBJ1-2	TRBV18	CASSPSVRDYGYTF	TGTGCCAGCTCACCATCGGTTCGGGACTATGGCTACACCTTC
.	TRBD1	TRBJ2-1	TRBV7-6	CASSSQGALNEQFF	TGTGCCAGCAGCTCACAGGGGGCGCTTAATGAGCAGTTCTTC
once	.	TRBJ1-1	TRBV6-1	CASSDQGYTEAFF	TGTGCCAGCAGTGACCAGGGGTACACTGAAGCTTTCTTT
.	TRBD1	TRBJ2-3	TRBV4-2	CASSQDQGVSTDTQYF	TGTGCCAGCAGCCAAGATCAGGGGGTGAGCACAGATACGCAGTATTTT
.	.	TRBJ2-3	TRBV7-6	CASSLAWDLGSSTDTQYF	TGTGCCAGCAGCTTAGCGTGGGACTTGGGTTCGAGCACAGATACGCAGTATTTT
few	TRBD2	TRBJ2-1	TRBV19	CASSPPGLSGGSSYNEQFF	TGTGCCAGTAGTCCACCCGGGTTGAGCGGGGGAAGCTCCTACAATGAGCAGTTCTTC
.	TRBD1	TRBJ2-1	TRBV7-9	CASSITGDLYNEQFF	TGTGCCAGCAGCATAACAGGGGACCTATACAATGAGCAGTTCTTC